The TCR beta chain described here comes from a study of blood T cell repertoires in COVID-19. Study summary: Samples representing acute and convalescent COVID-19 were sourced from the United States, Italy and Spain. PBMCs, B-cell-depleted T cells, or T cells provided the cDNA or gDNA that made up the material.

J lost 3 bases, V lost 5 bases, and 0 bases had no gene match. The V gene's germline CDR1 is MNHEY and CDR2 SVGAGI. The CDR3 is 12 residues long. In the original analysis: Reference gene primer amplification yielded estimated nucleated cell counts. The protocol was immunoSEQ multiplex PCR, while the TCRdb copy is restricted to in-frame clones and leaves out a portion. The D gene and trimming were derived from the DNA, and the V and J assignments and clone size from that table. This sample yields roughly 170,000 clones, of which about 86% are seen a single time; about 1% belongs to the top ten. This clone appeared a single time.

The chain combines TRBV6-5 with TRBJ1-2; TRBD1 agrees at 7 bases. The sample consisted of peripheral blood. The sequence was obtained from a woman between 18 and 29 years old who had recovered from COVID-19. The CDR3 loop reads CASSTGDYGYTF. CDR3 bases: TGTGCCAGCAGTACAGGGGACTATGGCTACACCTTC.